A selection of T cell receptor beta chains follows, all from one sample in a study of OX40 agonist ivuxolimab in advanced cancers. The table came from immunoSEQ multiplex PCR; TCRdb's copy has only in-frame clones and leaves some out. This sample yields under 65,000 clones, of which just over 90% are seen a single time; around 12% belongs to the top ten. The sequencing here drew on CD4+ or CD8+ T cells sorted from blood, taken in a trial of the OX40 agonist ivuxolimab. Every receptor here comes from an adult with an advanced solid tumor such as melanoma, head and neck, liver or kidney cancer. CDR3s include the opening cysteine and the closing phenylalanine or tryptophan. Each record gives: D gene, V gene, clone size, J gene, CDR3 protein, CDR3 DNA. D genes are given only for firm matches. Size values are once, few and many counts, or a class for expanded clones, and some rows have none.

D: -; V: TRBV27; size: few; J: TRBJ2-6; CDR3: CASSSFGGVLRGANVLTF; DNA: TGTGCCAGCAGTTCCTTCGGCGGGGTATTGAGGGGGGCCAACGTCCTGACTTTC
D: TRBD1; V: TRBV6-6; size: -; J: TRBJ2-7; CDR3: CASSYDGQGYYEQYF; DNA: TGTGCCAGCAGTTACGACGGACAGGGATACTACGAGCAGTACTTC
D: -; V: TRBV5-5; size: -; J: TRBJ1-4; CDR3: CASSLVTRFNEKLFF; DNA: TGTGCCAGCAGCTTAGTGACAAGATTTAATGAAAAACTGTTTTTT
D: -; V: TRBV28; size: once; J: TRBJ1-5; CDR3: CAIQEFRGDQPQHF; DNA: TGTGCCATCCAGGAGTTCCGAGGGGATCAGCCCCAGCATTTT
D: -; V: TRBV14; size: -; J: TRBJ2-5; CDR3: CASSAGTWGMETQYF; DNA: TGTGCCAGTTCTGCCGGGACCTGGGGTATGGAGACCCAGTACTTC
D: -; V: TRBV9; size: -; J: TRBJ2-1; CDR3: CASSDQGGPYNEQFF; DNA: TGTGCCAGCAGCGACCAGGGGGGGCCCTACAATGAGCAGTTCTTC
D: -; V: TRBV2; size: -; J: TRBJ2-7; CDR3: CATQGVGSYEQYF; DNA: TGTGCCACCCAAGGGGTGGGATCCTACGAGCAGTACTTC
D: -; V: TRBV6-1; size: few; J: TRBJ1-5; CDR3: CASSVQSSNQPQHF; DNA: TGTGCCAGCAGTGTACAGAGTAGCAATCAGCCCCAGCATTTT
D: TRBD2; V: TRBV7-9; size: -; J: TRBJ2-5; CDR3: CASRTSGGQTQYF; DNA: TGTGCCAGCCGGACTAGCGGGGGCCAGACCCAGTACTTC
D: TRBD1; V: TRBV5-1; size: -; J: TRBJ2-7; CDR3: CASSYRDSGYEQYF; DNA: TGCGCCAGCAGCTACCGGGACAGCGGCTACGAGCAGTACTTC
D: TRBD1; V: TRBV19; size: -; J: TRBJ1-1; CDR3: CASSIFPGTGATEAFF; DNA: TGTGCCAGTAGTATATTCCCCGGGACAGGGGCCACTGAAGCTTTCTTT
D: TRBD1; V: TRBV9; size: -; J: TRBJ2-5; CDR3: CASSLRGQGGTQYF; DNA: TGTGCCAGCAGTCTTAGGGGACAGGGGGGGACCCAGTACTTC